These 27 T cell receptor beta chains originate from one sample sequenced in a study of blood T cell repertoires in COVID-19. Repertoires were generated with immunoSEQ multiplex PCR, while TCRdb's copy carries only in-frame clones and drops some. Among roughly 170,000 clones listed, around 87% were seen once. The sample consisted of peripheral blood. Every receptor here comes from a man aged 40-49 years with active or convalescent COVID-19.

The chain links TRBV5-6 to TRBJ1-2, with TRBD1 as a possible D gene (6 bases). Per the germline V gene, CDR1 is SGHDT and CDR2 is YYEEEE. This CDR3 spans 14 amino acids. The V end was cut by 4 bases, the J end by 0 bases, with 10 bases between. The DNA of the CDR3 is TGTGCCAGCAGCCGGACAGTTACTAACTATGGCTACACCTTC. It specifies CASSRTVTNYGYTF.

The chain combines TRBV11-2 with TRBJ1-1; TRBD1 aligns across 11 bases. The CDR3 sequence is 16 residues long. V shed 5 bases, J shed 3 bases, and the junction held 8 bases outside the gene matches. Germline V CDR1 and CDR2: SGHAT, FQNNGV. As DNA, the CDR3 is TGTGCCAGCAGCCTTGGGACAGGGGGTTTCTACACTGAAGCTTTCTTT. Translating it yields CASSLGTGGFYTEAFF.

This chain connects TRBV28 to TRBJ2-5; D call uncertain. V shed 5 bases and J shed 5 bases, with 12 bases lying between them. Germline V gene data show CDR1 as MDHEN and CDR2 as SYDVKM. The CDR3 is 13 amino acids. The CDR3 DNA follows: TGTGCCAGCAGTCCCCCCTCTACCGAGACCCAGTACTTC. Its protein product is CASSPPSTETQYF.

The chain joins TRBV11-1 to TRBJ2-1; 10 bases map to TRBD2. The V gene end was trimmed by 5 bases and the J gene end by 4 bases; junction bases not matched to a gene: 5. CDR3 length: 15 amino acids. Germline CDR1 reads SGHAT; CDR2 reads FQDESV (reference sequence). The CDR3 nucleotides are TGTGCCAGCAGCCAGACTAGCGGGCGATACAATGAGCAGTTCTTC. It encodes CASSQTSGRYNEQFF.

The rearrangement joins TRBV19 to TRBJ1-5, with no clear D. V gave up 3 bases and J gave up 2 bases, with 2 bases separating them. Germline CDR1 is LNHDA and CDR2 is SQIVND (reference sequence). The CDR3 has 12 residues. The CDR3 is CASSIGNQPQHF. The CDR3 nucleotides are TGTGCCAGTAGTATCGGCAATCAGCCCCAGCATTTT. The entire variable domain, with the rest obtained from reference TRBV19 and TRBJ1-5, is as follows: DGGITQSPKYLFRKEGQNVTLSCEQNLNHDAMYWYRQDPGQGLRLIYYSQIVNDFQKGDIAEGYSVSREKKESFPLTVTSAQKNPTAFYLCASSIGNQPQHFGDGTRLSIL.

The chain links TRBV28 to TRBJ1-5, with a tentative D call TRBD1 (6 bases). Germline values: CDR1 MDHEN, CDR2 SYDVKM. Trimming removed 7 bases from V and 5 bases from J, with 18 bases in between. There are 15 residues in the CDR3. The CDR3 sequence: CASIIGGRLDQPQHF. The DNA of the CDR3 is TGTGCCAGCATAATCGGGGGGCGCTTGGATCAGCCCCAGCATTTT.

The chain uses TRBV11-1 and TRBJ1-1; D not resolved. The length of the CDR3 is 11 residues. V was cut by 8 bases and J by 3 bases, with 7 bases left in between. Germline CDR1 reads SGHAT; CDR2 reads FQDESV (reference sequence). This CDR3 is CASRRDTEAFF. The CDR3 DNA is TGTGCCAGCCGGCGGGACACTGAAGCTTTCTTT.

The chain joins TRBV3-1 (or the pseudogene TRBV3-2) to TRBJ2-3, with 9 bases lining up with TRBD2. Unmatched junction bases numbered 7, after V lost 2 bases and J lost 4 bases. CDR3 size: 16 residues. Looked up from germline, CDR1 is LGHDT and CDR2 is YNNKEL (reference sequence). CDR3 sequence reads: CASSQWDSGGSDTQYF. CDR3 coding DNA: TGTGCCAGCAGCCAATGGGACAGCGGGGGGTCAGATACGCAGTATTTT.

This chain links TRBV19 with TRBJ2-3; no clear D. With 1 base removed from V and 3 bases from J, the gap between germline ends came to 5 bases. The CDR3 loop spans 13 amino acids. Germline loops: CDR1 LNHDA, CDR2 SQIVND (reference sequence). In nucleotides, the CDR3 is TGTGCCAGTAGTATAGTCCTTACAGATACGCAGTATTTT. Protein sequence: CASSIVLTDTQYF. Filled out from reference TRBV19 and TRBJ2-3, the complete variable domain reads DGGITQSPKYLFRKEGQNVTLSCEQNLNHDAMYWYRQDPGQGLRLIYYSQIVNDFQKGDIAEGYSVSREKKESFPLTVTSAQKNPTAFYLCASSIVLTDTQYFGPGTRLTVL.

The chain links TRBV7-8 to TRBJ2-7, with a weak D call TRBD1 (6 bases). The CDR3 has 18 residues. Trimming took 4 bases from V and 3 from J, leaving 25 bases between them. Germline CDR1 SGHVS, CDR2 FQNEAQ. CDR3 sequence reads: CASSSTLRVQGSYYEQYF. The CDR3 DNA reads as TGTGCCAGCAGCTCGACCCTACGCGTTCAGGGGTCTTACTACGAGCAGTACTTC. The complete variable domain, with remaining parts taken from reference TRBV7-8 and TRBJ2-7, reads GAGVSQSPRYKVAKRGQDVALRCDPISGHVSLFWYQQALGQGPEFLTYFQNEAQLDKSGLPSDRFFAERPEGSVSTLKIQRTQQEDSAVYLCASSSTLRVQGSYYEQYFGPGTRLTVT.

The J gene is TRBJ2-7, the V gene TRBV19, with TRBD2 matching over 10 bases. The CDR3 runs to 17 residues. Germline V CDR1 and CDR2: LNHDA, SQIVND (reference sequence). Trimming removed 5 bases from V and 2 bases from J; junction bases left unmatched: 12. CDR3 region: CASSPRRAGGIPYEQYF. Written as DNA, the CDR3 is TGTGCCAGTAGTCCCCGTCGAGCGGGGGGGATCCCCTACGAGCAGTACTTC.

CDR3 residues: CASSPHRSTDTQYF. CDR3 nucleotides: TGTGCCAGCAGTCCACATCGAAGCACAGATACGCAGTATTTT. V usage is TRBV27 and J usage is TRBJ2-3; no clear D gene. The germline CDR1 and CDR2 sequences are MNHEY and SMNVEV (reference sequence). The CDR3 sequence is 14 residues long. V lost 5 bases and J 0 bases, leaving 9 bases between the germline ends.

This chain connects TRBV19 to TRBJ2-3, with D perhaps TRBD2 (6 bases). From germline, CDR1 is LNHDA and CDR2 SQIVND (reference sequence). Trimming cost V 2 bases and J 2 bases, with 14 bases left between them. The CDR3 loop spans 16 amino acids. CDR3 DNA: TGTGCCAGTAGTATAAGAGGCGGGACCTACACAGATACGCAGTATTTT. This encodes CASSIRGGTYTDTQYF.

The J gene is TRBJ2-3, the V gene TRBV9, with 9 bases identical to TRBD2. V trimming: 0 bases; J trimming: 6 bases; junction bases outside the gene matches: 5. The CDR3 runs to 15 residues. From germline, CDR1 is SGDLS and CDR2 YYNGEE. CDR3 sequence reads: CASSVVLAGMDTQYF. For the CDR3, the DNA is TGTGCCAGCAGCGTAGTGCTAGCGGGGATGGATACGCAGTATTTT. The full variable domain, with the rest looked up from reference TRBV9 and TRBJ2-3, is DSGVTQTPKHLITATGQRVTLRCSPRSGDLSVYWYQQSLDQGLQFLIQYYNGEERAKGNILERFSAQQFPDLHSELNLSSLELGDSALYFCASSVVLAGMDTQYFGPGTRLTVL.

Only one count was recorded for this clone. The chain recombines TRBV7-8 with TRBJ1-3, with D unclear. Germline CDR1 and CDR2: SGHVS and FQNEAQ. V was trimmed by 3 bases and J by 0 bases, leaving 18 bases between them. CDR3 size: 18 residues. The CDR3 reads CASSLTGGGYSSGNTIYF. The CDR3 nucleotides are TGTGCCAGCAGCTTGACCGGCGGAGGGTATAGCTCTGGAAACACCATATATTTT.

This sequence joins TRBV5-8 and TRBJ1-1, with D possibly being TRBD1 (6 bases). Per the germline V gene, CDR1 is SGHTS and CDR2 is YDEGEE. This CDR3 has 13 amino acids. The ends were cut back, 0 bases at V and 3 bases at J, with 6 bases in the middle. The chain's CDR3 is CASSLAGDTEAFF. The CDR3 nucleotides are TGTGCCAGCAGCTTGGCAGGGGACACTGAAGCTTTCTTT.

This rearrangement joins TRBV3-1 (or the pseudogene TRBV3-2) to TRBJ1-2; D ambiguous. Per germline, CDR1 LGHDT and CDR2 YNNKEL (reference sequence). Trimming shortened V by 0 bases and J by 6 bases, and 11 bases separated the two germline ends. CDR3 length: 14 residues. The CDR3 DNA follows: TGTGCCAGCAGCCAAGAGGCCGACAATCATGGCTACACCTTC. It codes for CASSQEADNHGYTF.

This clone was detected a few times. V and J are TRBV29-1 and TRBJ1-1; perhaps TRBD1 as D (5 bases). Trimming left V 7 bases short and J 5 bases short, with 14 bases between. From germline, CDR1 is SQVTM and CDR2 ANQGSEA. This CDR3 spans 12 amino acids. DNA of the CDR3: TGCAGCGCAGGGTGGGGGGAAACTGAAGCTTTCTTT. It yields the protein CSAGWGETEAFF.

This clone came up once. CDR3 region: CAFRGDRAYGYTF. The CDR3 DNA reads TGTGCTTTCAGAGGCGACAGGGCCTATGGCTACACCTTC. This chain links TRBV6-5 with TRBJ1-2; 7 positions agree with TRBD1. Germline V gene lookup returns CDR1 MNHEY and CDR2 SVGAGI. The CDR3 sequence is 13 residues long.

J is TRBJ2-3 and V is TRBV11-2, with D possibly matching TRBD2 (6 bases). The CDR3 is made up of 13 amino acids. The ends were cut back, 7 bases at V and 6 bases at J, with 14 bases in the middle. The V gene's germline CDR1 is SGHAT and CDR2 FQNNGV. CDR3 loop: CASTSPSGDTQYF. As DNA, the CDR3 is TGTGCCAGCACCTCGCCAAGCGGGGATACGCAGTATTTT.

In this sample, this clone turned up a few times. The rearrangement uses TRBV2 and TRBJ1-6; TRBD1 is a possible D gene (5 bases). Germline V gene data show CDR1 as SNHLY and CDR2 as FYNNEI. This CDR3 has 14 residues. Trimming shortened V by 4 bases and J by 6 bases, and 10 bases separated the two germline ends. The CDR3, as DNA: TGTGCCAGCAGTGCCGGCCAGGGTAATTCACCCCTCCACTTT. This translates into CASSAGQGNSPLHF.

The genes are TRBV29-1 and TRBJ2-7; 7 bases agree with TRBD1. The CDR3 extends over 13 amino acids. Germline V gene sequence: CDR1 SQVTM, CDR2 ANQGSEA. Trimming cost V 5 bases and J 1 base; bases outside gene matches: 5. CDR3 protein: CSVRDSISYEQYF. CDR3 nucleotides: TGCAGCGTTCGGGACAGCATTTCCTACGAGCAGTACTTC.

This chain joins TRBV11-3 and TRBJ1-3, with D maybe TRBD1 (5 bases). Germline V gives CDR1 SGHNT, CDR2 YENEEA. This CDR3 is built from 16 residues. V lost 4 bases and J 0 bases, leaving 13 bases between the germline ends. CDR3 in DNA: TGTGCCAGCAGCTCACGCAAGACAGCCTCTGGAAACACCATATATTTT. Protein: CASSSRKTASGNTIYF.

This clone has just a few counts. The chain employs TRBV2 and TRBJ1-6; D might be TRBD1 (6 bases). Trimming removed 10 bases from V and 4 bases from J, with 11 bases in between. Looked up from germline, CDR1 is SNHLY and CDR2 is FYNNEI. This CDR3 spans 13 amino acids. The CDR3 is CATAQGYNSPLHF. The CDR3 region has the DNA TGTGCCACCGCTCAGGGGTATAATTCACCCCTCCACTTT.

V gene TRBV5-1 combines with J gene TRBJ1-2, with 9 bases that match TRBD1. CDR1 SGHRS and CDR2 YFSETQ come from the germline V gene. The CDR3 is 14 amino acids. Unmatched junction bases numbered 5, after V lost 4 bases and J lost 4 bases. The CDR3 nucleotides are TGCGCCAGCAGCCTAGGGACAGGGATCTATGGCTACACCTTC. The encoded protein is CASSLGTGIYGYTF.

Turning to this clone: At the DNA level, this CDR3 is encoded by other sequences in the same sample as well. The chain carries TRBV27 and TRBJ1-1; no reliable D call. Germline assignment: CDR1 MNHEY and CDR2 SMNVEV (reference sequence). The CDR3 extends over 12 amino acids. Trimming removed 4 bases at V and 0 bases at J, with 3 bases between. CDR3 coding DNA: TGTGCCAGCAGTTCGGTGAACACTGAAGCTTTCTTT. The encoded protein is CASSSVNTEAFF.

The chain is built from TRBV2 and TRBJ1-5, with 8 bases that match TRBD1. The CDR3 runs to 13 residues. Unmatched junction bases numbered 4, after V lost 4 bases and J lost 8 bases. Germline CDR1 and CDR2: SNHLY and FYNNEI. The CDR3 spells CASSGDRREPQHF. The CDR3 coding sequence is TGTGCCAGCAGTGGGGACAGGCGGGAGCCCCAGCATTTT.